These 9 T cell receptor beta chains share one sample of origin, sequenced in a study of blood T cell repertoires in COVID-19. Libraries were prepared by immunoSEQ multiplex PCR; TCRdb keeps only in-frame clonotypes and omits some of them. The table has fewer than 300,000 clones, about nine tenths seen once. Material for sequencing was PBMCs or T cells enriched from blood (not recorded which). The receptors were sampled from a man aged 18 to 30 who had recovered from COVID-19.

The chain employs TRBV6-6 and TRBJ2-7; 10 bases map to TRBD1. The trim removed 5 bases at V and 4 bases at J, leaving 8 bases unmatched. The CDR3 spans 15 residues. Germline CDR1 is MNHNY and CDR2 is SVGAGI (reference sequence). CDR3 coding DNA: TGTGCCAGCAGTGTTCCGCCGGGACAGGGGTACGAGCAGTACTTC. Protein product: CASSVPPGQGYEQYF.

This clone came up a few times. The chain couples TRBV2 to TRBJ1-1, with TRBD1 matching over 8 bases. CDR3 length equals 15 residues. Germline loops: CDR1 SNHLY, CDR2 FYNNEI. The V segment lost 7 bases and the J segment 2 bases; nucleotides outside the gene matches: 9. CDR3 DNA sequence: TGTGCCAGCAATTTACAAACAGGGGGTAACACTGAAGCTTTCTTT. Its translation is CASNLQTGGNTEAFF.

V and J are TRBV12-3 or TRBV12-4 and TRBJ1-2, with D tentatively TRBD1 (6 bases). Deletions cut 3 bases from V and 3 bases from J, with 8 bases between. The CDR3 length is 13 residues. CDR3 in amino acids: CASSFSGDYGYTF. In nucleotides, the CDR3 is TGTGCCAGCAGTTTCTCAGGGGACTATGGCTACACCTTC.

The J gene is TRBJ2-2, the V gene TRBV10-3; D is perhaps TRBD1 (5 bases). Germline CDR1 reads ENHRY; CDR2 reads SYGVKD. The CDR3 has 12 residues. The V gene lost 7 bases and the J gene lost 5 bases, with 8 bases spanning the gap. CDR3 nucleotides: TGTGCCATCACCCAGGGTACCGGGGAGCTGTTTTTT. This translates into CAITQGTGELFF.

The chain carries TRBV11-2 and TRBJ2-2; 8 bases align to TRBD1. CDR3 length: 14 residues. Germline V gene lookup returns CDR1 SGHAT and CDR2 FQNNGV. V shed 5 bases, J shed 7 bases, and the junction held 6 bases outside the gene matches. CDR3 sequence: CASSQDRESGELFF. The CDR3 coding sequence is TGTGCCAGCAGCCAGGACAGGGAGAGCGGGGAGCTGTTTTTT. Together with reference TRBV11-2 and TRBJ2-2, the CDR3 gives the full variable domain: EAGVAQSPRYKIIEKRQSVAFWCNPISGHATLYWYQQILGQGPKLLIQFQNNGVVDDSQLPKDRFSAERLKGVDSTLKIQPAKLEDSAVYLCASSQDRESGELFFGEGSRLTVL.

The rearrangement joins TRBV27 to TRBJ2-1; tentatively, D is TRBD2 (5 bases). Trimming removed 2 bases at V and 4 bases at J, with 12 bases between. This CDR3 contains 15 residues. The V gene's germline CDR1 is MNHEY and CDR2 SMNVEV (reference sequence). CDR3 DNA sequence: TGTGCCAGCAGTTTACGGTCGGGGAATTACAATGAGCAGTTCTTC. It yields the protein CASSLRSGNYNEQFF.

This clone was seen a single time. The gene calls are TRBV5-1 and TRBJ1-2, with 9 bases aligning to TRBD1. The trim removed 0 bases at V and 6 bases at J, leaving 3 bases unmatched. There are 14 residues in the CDR3. Germline V gene lookup returns CDR1 SGHRS and CDR2 YFSETQ. In DNA, the CDR3 is TGCGCCAGCAGCTTGGACAGGGGGCCCGATGGCTACACCTTC. Its protein is CASSLDRGPDGYTF.

This chain links TRBV6-5 with TRBJ2-1, with a tentative D call TRBD1 (6 bases). V lost 5 bases, J lost 4 bases, and 9 bases lay in between. CDR1 is MNHEY and CDR2 is SVGAGI in the germline V gene. CDR3 length: 13 amino acids. CDR3 sequence reads: CASSQDSYNEQFF. The DNA of the CDR3 is TGTGCCAGCAGTCAGGACAGTTACAATGAGCAGTTCTTC.

This rearrangement joins TRBV7-8 to TRBJ2-7, with TRBD2 matching 8 bases. Germline values: CDR1 SGHVS, CDR2 FQNEAQ. The CDR3 is made up of 15 amino acids. The V segment lost 3 bases and the J segment 3 bases; nucleotides outside the gene matches: 7. This chain's CDR3 is CASSLFHGTSYEQYF. For the CDR3, the DNA is TGTGCCAGCAGCTTGTTTCATGGGACTAGCTACGAGCAGTACTTC.